This entry describes one T cell receptor (beta chain). The data were obtained in a study of blood T cell repertoires in COVID-19. Study at large: Acute-phase and convalescent COVID-19 samples originated in the United States, Italy and Spain.

Germline V gene data show CDR1 as ENHRY and CDR2 as SYGVKD. J was trimmed by 6 bases and V by 4 bases; bases with no gene match: 5. The CDR3 consists of 14 residues. The protocol was immunoSEQ multiplex PCR, while the TCRdb copy is restricted to in-frame clones and leaves out a portion. The sample lists roughly 41,000 clones, roughly 88% seen once, with about a sixth in the top ten. The origin of this receptor is a human donor in a cohort sampled during active COVID-19. The donor label of this sample is uncertain. Sequencing was carried out using peripheral blood. The chain joins TRBV10-3 to TRBJ2-7; TRBD2 aligns across 11 bases. The CDR3 here is CAISALAGGLEQYF. The DNA for the CDR3 is TGTGCCATCAGTGCATTAGCGGGGGGGCTCGAGCAGTACTTC.